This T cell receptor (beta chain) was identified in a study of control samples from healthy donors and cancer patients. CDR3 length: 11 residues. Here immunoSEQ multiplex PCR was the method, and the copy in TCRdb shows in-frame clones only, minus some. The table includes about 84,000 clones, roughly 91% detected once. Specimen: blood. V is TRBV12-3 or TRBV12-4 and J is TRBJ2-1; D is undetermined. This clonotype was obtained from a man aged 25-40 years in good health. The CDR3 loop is CASSSYNEQFF. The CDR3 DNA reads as TGTGCATCTAGCTCCTACAATGAGCAGTTCTTC.